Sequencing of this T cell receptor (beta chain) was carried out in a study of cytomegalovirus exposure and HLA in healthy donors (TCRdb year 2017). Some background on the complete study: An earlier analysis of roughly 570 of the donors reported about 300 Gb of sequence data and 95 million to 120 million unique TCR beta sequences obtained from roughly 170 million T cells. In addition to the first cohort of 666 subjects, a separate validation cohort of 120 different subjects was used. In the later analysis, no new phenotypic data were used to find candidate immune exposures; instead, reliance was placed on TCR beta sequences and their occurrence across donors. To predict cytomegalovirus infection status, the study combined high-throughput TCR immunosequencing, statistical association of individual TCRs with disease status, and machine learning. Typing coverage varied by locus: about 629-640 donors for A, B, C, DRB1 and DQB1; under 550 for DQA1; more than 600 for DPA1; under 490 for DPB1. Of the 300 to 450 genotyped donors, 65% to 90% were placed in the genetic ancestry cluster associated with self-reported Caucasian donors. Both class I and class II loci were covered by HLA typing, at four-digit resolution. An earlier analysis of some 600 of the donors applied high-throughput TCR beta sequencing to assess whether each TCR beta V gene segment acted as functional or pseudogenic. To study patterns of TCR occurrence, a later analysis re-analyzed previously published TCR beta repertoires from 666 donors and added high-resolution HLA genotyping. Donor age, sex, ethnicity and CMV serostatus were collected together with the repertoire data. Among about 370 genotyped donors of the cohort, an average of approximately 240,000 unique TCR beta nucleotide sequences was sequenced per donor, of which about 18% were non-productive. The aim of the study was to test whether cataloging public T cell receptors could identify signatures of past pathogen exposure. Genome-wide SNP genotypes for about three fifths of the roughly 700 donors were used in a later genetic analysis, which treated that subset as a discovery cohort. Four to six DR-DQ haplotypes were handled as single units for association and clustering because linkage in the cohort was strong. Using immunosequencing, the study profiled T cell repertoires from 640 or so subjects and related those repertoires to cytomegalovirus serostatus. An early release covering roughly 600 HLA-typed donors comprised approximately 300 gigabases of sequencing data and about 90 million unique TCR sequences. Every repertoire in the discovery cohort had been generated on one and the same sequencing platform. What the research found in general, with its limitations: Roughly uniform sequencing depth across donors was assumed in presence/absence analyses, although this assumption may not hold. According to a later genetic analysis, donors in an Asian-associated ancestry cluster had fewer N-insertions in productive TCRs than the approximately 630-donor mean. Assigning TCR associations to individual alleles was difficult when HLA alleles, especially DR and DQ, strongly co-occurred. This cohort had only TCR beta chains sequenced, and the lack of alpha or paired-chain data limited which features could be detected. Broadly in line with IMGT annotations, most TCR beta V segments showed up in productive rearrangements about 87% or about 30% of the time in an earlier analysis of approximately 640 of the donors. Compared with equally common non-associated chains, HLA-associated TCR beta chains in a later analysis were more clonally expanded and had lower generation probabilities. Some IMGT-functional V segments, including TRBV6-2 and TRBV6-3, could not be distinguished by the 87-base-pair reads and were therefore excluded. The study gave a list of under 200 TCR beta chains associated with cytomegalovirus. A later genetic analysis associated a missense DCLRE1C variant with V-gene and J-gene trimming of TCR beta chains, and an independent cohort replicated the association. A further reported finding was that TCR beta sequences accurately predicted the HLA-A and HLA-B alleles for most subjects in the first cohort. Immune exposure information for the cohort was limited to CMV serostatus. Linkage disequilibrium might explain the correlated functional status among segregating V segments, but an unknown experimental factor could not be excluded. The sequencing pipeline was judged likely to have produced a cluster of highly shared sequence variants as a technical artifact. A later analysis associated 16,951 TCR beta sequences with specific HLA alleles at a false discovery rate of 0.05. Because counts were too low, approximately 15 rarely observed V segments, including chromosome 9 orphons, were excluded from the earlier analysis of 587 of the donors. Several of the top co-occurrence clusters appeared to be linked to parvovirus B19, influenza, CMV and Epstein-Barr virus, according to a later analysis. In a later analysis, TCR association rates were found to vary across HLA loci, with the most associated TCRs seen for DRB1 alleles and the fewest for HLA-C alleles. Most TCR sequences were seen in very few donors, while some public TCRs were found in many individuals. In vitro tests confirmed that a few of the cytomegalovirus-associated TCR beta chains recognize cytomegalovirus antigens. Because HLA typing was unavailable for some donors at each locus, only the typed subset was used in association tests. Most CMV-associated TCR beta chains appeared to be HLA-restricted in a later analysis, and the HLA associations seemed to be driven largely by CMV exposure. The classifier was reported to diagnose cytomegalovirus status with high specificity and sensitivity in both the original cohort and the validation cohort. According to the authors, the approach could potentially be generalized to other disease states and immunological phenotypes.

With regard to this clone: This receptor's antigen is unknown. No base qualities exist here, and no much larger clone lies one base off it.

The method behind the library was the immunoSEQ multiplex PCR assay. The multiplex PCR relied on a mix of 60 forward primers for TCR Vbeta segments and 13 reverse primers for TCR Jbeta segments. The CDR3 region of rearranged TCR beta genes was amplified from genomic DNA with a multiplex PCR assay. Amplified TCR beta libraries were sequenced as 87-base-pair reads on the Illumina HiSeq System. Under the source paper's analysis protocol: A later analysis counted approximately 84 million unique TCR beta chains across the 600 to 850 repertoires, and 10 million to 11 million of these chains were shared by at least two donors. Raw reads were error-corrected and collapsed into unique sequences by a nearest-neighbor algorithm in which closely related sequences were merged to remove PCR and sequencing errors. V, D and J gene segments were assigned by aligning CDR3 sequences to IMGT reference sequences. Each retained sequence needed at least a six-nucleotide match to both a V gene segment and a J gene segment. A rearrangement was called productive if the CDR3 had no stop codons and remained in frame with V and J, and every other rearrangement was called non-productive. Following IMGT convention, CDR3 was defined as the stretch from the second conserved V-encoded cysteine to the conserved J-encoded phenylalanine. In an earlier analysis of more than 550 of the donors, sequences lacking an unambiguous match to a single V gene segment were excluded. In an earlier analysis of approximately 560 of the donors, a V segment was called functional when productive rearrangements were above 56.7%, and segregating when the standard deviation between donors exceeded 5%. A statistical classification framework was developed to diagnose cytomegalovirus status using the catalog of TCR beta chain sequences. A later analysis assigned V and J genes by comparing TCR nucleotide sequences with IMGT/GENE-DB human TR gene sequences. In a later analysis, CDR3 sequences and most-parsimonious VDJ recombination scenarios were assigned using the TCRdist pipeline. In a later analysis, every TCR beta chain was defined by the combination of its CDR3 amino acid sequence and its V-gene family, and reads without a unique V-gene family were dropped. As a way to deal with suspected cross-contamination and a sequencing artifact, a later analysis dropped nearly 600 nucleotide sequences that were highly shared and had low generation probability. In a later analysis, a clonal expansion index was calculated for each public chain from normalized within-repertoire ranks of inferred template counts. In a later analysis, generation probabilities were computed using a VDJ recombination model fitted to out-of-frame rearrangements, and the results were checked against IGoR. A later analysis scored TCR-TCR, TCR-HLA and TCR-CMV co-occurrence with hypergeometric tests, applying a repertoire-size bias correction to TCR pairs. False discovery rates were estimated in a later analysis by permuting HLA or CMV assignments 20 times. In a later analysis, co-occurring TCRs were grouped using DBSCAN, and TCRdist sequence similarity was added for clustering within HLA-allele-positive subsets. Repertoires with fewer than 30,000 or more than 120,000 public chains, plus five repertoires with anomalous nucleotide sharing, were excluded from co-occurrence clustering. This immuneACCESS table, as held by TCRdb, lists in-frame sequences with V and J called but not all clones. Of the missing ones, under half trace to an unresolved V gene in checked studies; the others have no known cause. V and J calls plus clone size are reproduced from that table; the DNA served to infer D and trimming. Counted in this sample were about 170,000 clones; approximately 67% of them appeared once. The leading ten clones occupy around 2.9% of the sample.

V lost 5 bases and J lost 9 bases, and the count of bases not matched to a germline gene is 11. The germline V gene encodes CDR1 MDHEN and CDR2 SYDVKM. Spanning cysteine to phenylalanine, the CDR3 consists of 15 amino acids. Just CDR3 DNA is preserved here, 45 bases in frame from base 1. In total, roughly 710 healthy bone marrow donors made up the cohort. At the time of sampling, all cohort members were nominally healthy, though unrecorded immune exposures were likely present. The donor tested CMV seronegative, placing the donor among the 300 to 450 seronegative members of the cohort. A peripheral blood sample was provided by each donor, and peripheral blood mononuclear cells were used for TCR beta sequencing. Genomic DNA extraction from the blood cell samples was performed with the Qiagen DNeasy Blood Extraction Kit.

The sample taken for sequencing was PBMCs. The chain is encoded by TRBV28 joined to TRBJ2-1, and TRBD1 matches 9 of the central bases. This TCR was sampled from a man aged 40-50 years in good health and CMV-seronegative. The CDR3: CASSALGQGQGEQFF. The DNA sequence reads TGTGCCAGCAGTGCCCTCGGACAGGGGCAGGGTGAGCAGTTCTTC.